The clone carrying this T cell receptor (beta chain) is medium-sized (0.01 to 0.1%) within its sample. The antigen remains undetermined. The V and J ends lost 0 bases and 6 bases, in that order; junction bases with no gene match: 9. CDR1 and CDR2 from the germline V gene are SGHDN and FVKESK. The CDR3 is made up of 16 amino acids. The data were obtained in a study of early T cells in non-severe SARS-CoV-2 infection. For the study at large: Sequenced bulk RNA came from whole blood that was unsorted, and chains were unpaired. Regarding the study as a whole: VDJdb-based matching was biased toward anti-spike CD8 responses and missed private and CD4 specificities.

MiXCR was run by TCRdb on the 5' RACE reads, yielding one entry per CDR3 protein. This table has around 52,000 distinct CDR3 sequences, 10% to 15% appearing once. This sequence originates from an adult who was a healthcare worker with PCR-confirmed SARS-CoV-2 infection or an uninfected control (not recorded which). The chain uses TRBV14 and TRBJ2-7; 9 bases are shared with TRBD2. Material: whole blood. The CDR3 sequence: CASSQDAWSGRLEQYF. The CDR3 DNA reads as TGTGCCAGCAGCCAAGATGCTTGGAGCGGGAGGCTCGAGCAGTACTTC.